Listed here are 25 T cell receptor beta chains from one sample, sequenced in a study of monozygotic twins with inflammatory bowel disease. TCRdb re-called the 5' RACE reads; every CDR3 protein appears as one record, without DNA. This sample's clone table lists 300,000 to 350,000 distinct CDR3 sequences. The sample was blood. Receptors were obtained from a human donor with ulcerative colitis or Crohn's disease, or a healthy co-twin of an affected twin (not recorded which).

The chain joins TRBV3-1 to TRBJ2-7; the D call from TCRdb, TRBD2, cannot be confirmed without DNA. Per the germline V gene, CDR1 is LGHDT and CDR2 is YNNKEL (reference sequence). The CDR3 has 15 residues. CDR3 protein: CASSQDWREAYEQYF.

The V and J genes are TRBV9 and TRBJ1-5; TCRdb names TRBD1, which stays unverified in the absence of DNA. Germline V lookup: CDR1 SGDLS, CDR2 YYNGEE. This CDR3 contains 16 residues. This CDR3 reads CASSAEAGGGNQPQHF.

The genes are TRBV7-2 and TRBJ2-1; TCRdb names TRBD1, which stays unverified in the absence of DNA. The CDR3 runs 12 residues. Per the germline V gene, CDR1 is SGHTA and CDR2 is FQGNSA. CDR3: CASSPRTPGQFF.

V and J are TRBV5-1 and TRBJ2-7; TCRdb lists TRBD2, though no DNA is available to test this call. The CDR3 is made up of 16 amino acids. The V gene's germline CDR1 is SGHRS and CDR2 YFSETQ. The CDR3 sequence is CASSPRGLAEDYEQYF.

The rearrangement links TRBV12-3 or TRBV12-4 to TRBJ1-3; TCRdb selects TRBD1, and the lack of DNA leaves this call unchecked. CDR3 length: 13 amino acids. CDR3 protein: CASRTGTPDTIYF.

The chain joins TRBV2 to TRBJ2-3; the D call of TRBD1 rests on TCRdb alone, since no DNA is present to check it. CDR3 size: 13 residues. Germline V lookup: CDR1 SNHLY, CDR2 FYNNEI. CDR3 sequence: CASSEAKGNTQYF. The whole variable domain, filled in from reference TRBV2 and TRBJ2-3, reads EPEVTQTPSHQVTQMGQEVILRCVPISNHLYFYWYRQILGQKVEFLVSFYNNEISEKSEIFDDQFSVERPDGSNFTLKIRSTKLEDSAMYFCASSEAKGNTQYFGPGTRLTVL.

The chain has TRBV2 and TRBJ2-7; no DNA is available, so the TRBD1 call from TCRdb remains unchecked. This CDR3 spans 15 amino acids. Germline CDR1 and CDR2: SNHLY and FYNNEI. The CDR3 is CASREIPGQGYEQYF.

The CDR3: CASSLVRVHDGYTF. The chain joins TRBV7-2 to TRBJ1-2. Germline assignment: CDR1 SGHTA and CDR2 FQGNSA. The CDR3 loop spans 14 amino acids. Looking up the rest from reference TRBV7-2 and TRBJ1-2 gives the full variable domain: GAGVSQSPSNKVTEKGKDVELRCDPISGHTALYWYRQSLGQGLEFLIYFQGNSAPDKSGLPSDRFSAERTGGSVSTLTIQRTQQEDSAVYLCASSLVRVHDGYTFGSGTRLTVV.

The chain carries TRBV11-2 and TRBJ2-7; TCRdb's assignment of TRBD2 cannot be checked, as there is no DNA. The CDR3 runs 15 residues. Germline V gives CDR1 SGHAT, CDR2 FQNNGV. CDR3 sequence reads: CASSLLAGSFYEQYF.

The chain combines TRBV6-2 or TRBV6-3 with TRBJ2-1; the TCRdb D gene call, TRBD1, has no DNA to confirm it. The CDR3 contains 18 residues. Germline V CDR1 and CDR2: MNHEY, SVGEGT. The CDR3: CASSYPPFGGKRYNEQFF.

The rearrangement joins TRBV28 to TRBJ2-2. The germline V gene encodes CDR1 MDHEN and CDR2 SYDVKM. This CDR3 has 14 residues. This CDR3 reads CASSLLESTGELFF. The whole variable domain, remainder taken from reference TRBV28 and TRBJ2-2, is DVKVTQSSRYLVKRTGEKVFLECVQDMDHENMFWYRQDPGLGLRLIYFSYDVKMKEKGDIPEGYSVSREKKERFSLILESASTNQTSMYLCASSLLESTGELFFGEGSRLTVL.

The rearrangement uses TRBV14 and TRBJ2-5; TCRdb's D call of TRBD2 is untestable without DNA. There are 19 residues in the CDR3. Germline V gene lookup returns CDR1 SGHDN and CDR2 FVKESK. The CDR3 here is CASSPSWTSGGRNPETQYF.

The CDR3 is CASSLAPGQGAKTQYF. This chain connects TRBV7-2 to TRBJ2-5; TCRdb's D call, TRBD1, is unchecked because there is no DNA. The CDR3 contains 16 residues. Germline CDR1 and CDR2: SGHTA and FQGNSA.

J is TRBJ2-5 and V is TRBV6-5; TCRdb's assignment of TRBD2 cannot be checked, as there is no DNA. Germline V gene data show CDR1 as MNHEY and CDR2 as SVGAGI. This CDR3 has 13 amino acids. CDR3 residues: CASSYGREGSQYF.

V and J are TRBV20-1 and TRBJ2-2; the D call of TRBD1 rests on TCRdb alone, since no DNA is present to check it. The CDR3 consists of 15 residues. CDR1 and CDR2 (germline): DFQATT, SNEGSKA (reference sequence). The CDR3 here is CSASRQGASTGELFF.

V and J are TRBV6-5 and TRBJ1-1; TCRdb names TRBD1, which stays unverified in the absence of DNA. This CDR3 comprises 13 residues. Per germline, CDR1 MNHEY and CDR2 SVGAGI. CDR3 amino acids: CASIMFGGTEAFF.

The genes are TRBV20-1 and TRBJ1-2; without DNA, the TCRdb call of TRBD1 cannot be checked. Per germline, CDR1 DFQATT and CDR2 SNEGSKA (reference sequence). This CDR3 is 17 amino acids long. This CDR3 reads CSARVRGQGAGVSGYTF.

V gene TRBV6-4 combines with J gene TRBJ2-6; the TCRdb D gene call, TRBD1, has no DNA to confirm it. The CDR3 sequence is 17 residues long. Germline CDR1 and CDR2: MRHNA and SNTAGT. The CDR3 sequence: CASSVFAGGMGANVLTF.

The chain combines TRBV18 with TRBJ2-5; TCRdb names TRBD2, which stays unverified in the absence of DNA. Germline V gives CDR1 KGHSH, CDR2 LQKENI. This CDR3 contains 12 residues. The CDR3 here is CASSPMEGTQYF.

V and J are TRBV5-1 and TRBJ1-5; TCRdb proposes TRBD1, but this gene call is untestable without DNA. CDR3 length: 14 amino acids. CDR1 and CDR2 from the germline V gene are SGHRS and YFSETQ. The chain's CDR3 is CASSLDRGSGPQHF.

The gene calls are TRBV6-2 or TRBV6-3 and TRBJ1-1; the TCRdb D gene call, TRBD1, has no DNA to confirm it. The V gene's germline CDR1 is MNHEY and CDR2 SVGEGT. The CDR3 spans 20 residues. The CDR3 protein is CASSYSGTGSILRGEAEAFF.

The V call is TRBV5-1, the J call TRBJ2-2. The CDR3 is made up of 14 amino acids. Germline values: CDR1 SGHRS, CDR2 YFSETQ. CDR3 loop: CASRWTVNTGELFF. Drawing the rest from reference TRBV5-1 and TRBJ2-2, the complete variable domain is KAGVTQTPRYLIKTRGQQVTLSCSPISGHRSVSWYQQTPGQGLQFLFEYFSETQRNKGNFPGRFSGRQFSNSRSEMNVSTLELGDSALYLCASRWTVNTGELFFGEGSRLTVL.

The rearrangement uses TRBV29-1 and TRBJ2-1; no DNA is available, so the TRBD2 call from TCRdb remains unchecked. CDR3 size: 14 residues. Germline loops: CDR1 SQVTM, CDR2 ANQGSEA. The CDR3 sequence: CSVEEAGPGNEQFF.

The rearrangement links TRBV2 to TRBJ2-1; absent DNA, TCRdb's TRBD2 call cannot be checked. This CDR3 is built from 16 residues. Germline V gene lookup returns CDR1 SNHLY and CDR2 FYNNEI. The CDR3 here is CASESPTGGPYNEQFF.

This chain connects TRBV27 to TRBJ2-7; TCRdb's assignment of TRBD1 cannot be checked, as there is no DNA. This CDR3 spans 16 amino acids. In germline, CDR1 is MNHEY, CDR2 SMNVEV (reference sequence). CDR3 in amino acids: CASRRIAGTGAYEQYF.